The 14 T cell receptor beta chains in this list originate from one sample, sequenced in a study of cytomegalovirus exposure and HLA in healthy donors. A multiplex PCR was run with 60 Vbeta primers and 13 Jbeta primers. TCRdb's copy holds only in-frame clones and misses some; the assay was immunoSEQ multiplex PCR. This sample's table reports 100,000 to 150,000 clones. The specimen was PBMCs. These receptors were obtained from a young man in good health and CMV-seronegative.

V gene TRBV19 combines with J gene TRBJ2-4; 12 positions match TRBD1. The J segment lost 11 bases and the V segment lost 7 bases, leaving 3 bases of the junction unmatched. There are 12 residues in the CDR3. Germline V gene lookup returns CDR1 LNHDA and CDR2 SQIVND (reference sequence). The CDR3 spells CASMGDRGLQYF. Written as DNA, the CDR3 is TGTGCCAGTATGGGGGACAGGGGGCTTCAGTACTTC.

The J gene is TRBJ2-2, the V gene TRBV5-1, with TRBD2 identical over 10 bases. Germline-derived CDR1 and CDR2 are SGHRS and YFSETQ. The CDR3 consists of 16 residues. Losses at the gene ends were 4 bases for V and 7 bases for J; bases not matched to a gene: 10. The CDR3 DNA is TGCGCCAGCAGCACCGCCGGGACTAGCGTCGACGGGGAGCTGTTTTTT. This translates into CASSTAGTSVDGELFF. The whole variable domain, filled in from reference TRBV5-1 and TRBJ2-2, reads KAGVTQTPRYLIKTRGQQVTLSCSPISGHRSVSWYQQTPGQGLQFLFEYFSETQRNKGNFPGRFSGRQFSNSRSEMNVSTLELGDSALYLCASSTAGTSVDGELFFGEGSRLTVL.

The J gene is TRBJ2-7, the V gene TRBV2; 7 bases match TRBD1. In germline, CDR1 is SNHLY, CDR2 FYNNEI. The junction had 2 bases not matched to a gene; V was cut back by 8 bases and J by 1 base. CDR3 length equals 12 residues. For the CDR3, the DNA is TGTGCCAGCCAGGGGGATTCCTACGAGCAGTACTTC. Residues: CASQGDSYEQYF.

The rearrangement uses TRBV19 and TRBJ2-1; 10 positions agree with TRBD2. CDR1 is LNHDA and CDR2 is SQIVND in the germline V gene (reference sequence). This CDR3 has 15 residues. Unmatched junction bases numbered 3, after V lost 3 bases and J lost 4 bases. CDR3 DNA sequence: TGTGCCAGTAGTATCGGGACTAGCGTGTACAATGAGCAGTTCTTC. This gives the protein CASSIGTSVYNEQFF.

J is TRBJ2-7 and V is TRBV4-1, with 7 positions matching TRBD1. Germline values: CDR1 MGHRA, CDR2 YSYEKL. This CDR3 has 17 amino acids. Trimming took 4 bases from V and 2 from J; bases not matched to a gene: 14. Here the CDR3 reads CASSRENRDSYAYEQYF. In nucleotides, the CDR3 is TGCGCCAGCAGCCGAGAAAACCGGGACAGTTACGCCTACGAGCAGTACTTC.

The V and J genes are TRBV7-9 and TRBJ2-1; D may be TRBD1 (5 bases). Trimming removed 8 bases from V and 7 bases from J, with 6 bases in between. Germline V gene sequence: CDR1 SEHNR, CDR2 FQNEAQ (reference sequence). CDR3 size: 10 residues. The CDR3 reads CASQGNEQFF. The CDR3 region has the DNA TGTGCCAGCCAGGGTAATGAGCAGTTCTTC.

The chain uses TRBV2 and TRBJ1-2; D unclear. The V gene's germline CDR1 is SNHLY and CDR2 FYNNEI. The CDR3 runs 13 residues. V lost 6 bases and J lost 4, with 12 bases in between. The CDR3 loop reads CASRAGLAYGYTF. As DNA, the CDR3 is TGTGCCAGCAGGGCCGGACTGGCCTATGGCTACACCTTC.

The CDR3 sequence is CSAQDRVNQPQHF. The DNA for the CDR3 is TGCAGCGCCCAGGACAGGGTGAATCAGCCCCAGCATTTT. The chain recombines TRBV29-1 with TRBJ1-5, with 8 bases matching TRBD1. The CDR3 runs 13 residues. CDR1 is SQVTM and CDR2 is ANQGSEA in the germline V gene. The junction had 6 bases not matched to a gene; V was cut back by 7 bases and J by 4 bases.

V usage is TRBV10-3 and J usage is TRBJ1-1; weak D call: TRBD1 (5 bases). The CDR3 has 12 amino acids. Trimming took 7 bases from V and 3 from J, leaving 9 bases between them. The germline V gene encodes CDR1 ENHRY and CDR2 SYGVKD. The CDR3 loop is CAITPGDTEAFF. CDR3 in DNA: TGTGCCATCACACCGGGGGACACTGAAGCTTTCTTT.

The chain is built from TRBV19 and TRBJ2-7, with TRBD2 as a possible D gene (5 bases). Germline values: CDR1 LNHDA, CDR2 SQIVND (reference sequence). The CDR3 sequence is 13 residues long. V was pared by 5 bases and J by 6 bases, with 14 bases between. Written as DNA, the CDR3 is TGTGCCAGTAGTCTCCAGCTGGCGGGCGAGCAGTACTTC. This codes for CASSLQLAGEQYF.

V gene TRBV27 combines with J gene TRBJ2-7, with 8 bases fitting TRBD2. Germline V gene data show CDR1 as MNHEY and CDR2 as SMNVEV (reference sequence). After removal of 3 bases from V and 1 base from J, the junction contained 8 bases not matched to a gene. The CDR3 runs 16 residues. This CDR3 is CASSFRREVISYEQYF. The CDR3 DNA sequence: TGTGCCAGCAGTTTCCGGCGGGAGGTAATTTCCTACGAGCAGTACTTC.

The chain has TRBV5-1 and TRBJ2-5; the D gene is possibly TRBD1 (5 bases). Germline V CDR1 and CDR2: SGHRS, YFSETQ. V lost 3 bases, J lost 3 bases, and 18 bases lay in between. CDR3 length equals 16 residues. The CDR3 reads CASSSRGAIQKETQYF. The CDR3 DNA reads TGCGCCAGCAGCTCTCGTGGGGCGATCCAAAAAGAGACCCAGTACTTC.

The chain uses TRBV6-5 and TRBJ2-1; possible D gene TRBD2, 6 bases. This CDR3 is built from 15 residues. The germline V gene encodes CDR1 MNHEY and CDR2 SVGAGI. Trimming pared 5 bases from V and 6 bases from J, leaving 17 bases between. CDR3 region: CASSVGLPGSNEQFF. The CDR3 nucleotides read TGTGCCAGCAGTGTCGGACTACCCGGGAGCAATGAGCAGTTCTTC.

The J gene is TRBJ2-7, the V gene TRBV25-1; D is perhaps TRBD1 (5 bases). The CDR3 contains 15 residues. The V gene's germline CDR1 is MGHDK and CDR2 SYGVNS. The V end was cut by 2 bases, the J end by 6 bases, with 17 bases between. CDR3 nucleotide sequence: TGTGCCAGCAGTGAACTTACTGGCCCAAGGGGCGAGCAGTACTTC. This codes for CASSELTGPRGEQYF.